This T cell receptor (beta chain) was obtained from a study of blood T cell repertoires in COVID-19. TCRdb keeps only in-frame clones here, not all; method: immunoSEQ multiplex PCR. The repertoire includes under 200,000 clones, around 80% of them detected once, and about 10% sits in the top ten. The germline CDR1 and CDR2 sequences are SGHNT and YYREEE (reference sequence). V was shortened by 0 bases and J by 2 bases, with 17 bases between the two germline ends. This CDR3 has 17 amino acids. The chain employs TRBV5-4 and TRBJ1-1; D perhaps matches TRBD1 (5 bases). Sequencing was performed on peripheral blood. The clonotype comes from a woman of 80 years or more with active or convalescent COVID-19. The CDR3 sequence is CASSLDWGLGVNTEAFF. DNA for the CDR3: TGTGCCAGCAGCTTGGACTGGGGACTGGGGGTTAACACTGAAGCTTTCTTT.